The 23 T cell receptor beta chains in this list originate from one sample, sequenced in a study of beta chain features in type 1 diabetes (dated by TCRdb to 2017 to 2018). General study outcomes and caveats: Type 1 diabetes patients showed a moderate but significant shortening of TCRB CDR3 length in all four CD4+ subsets.

Their target antigens are unknown. Library method: the immunoSEQ multiplex PCR assay. All of the isolated RNA was reverse transcribed with the High Capacity cDNA Reverse Transcription Kit, so expressed TCRB transcripts were sequenced. In TCRdb, the immuneACCESS table is reduced to in-frame sequences with V and J assigned. These tables do not hold every clone; where another copy was compared, an unresolved V gene accounts for under half, and the others remain unexplained. The table for this sample lists 300,000 to 400,000 clones; 13% of them were counted only once. Roughly 0.015% of the sample comes from the top ten. The specimen was naive CD4+ T cells from blood. Per the publication, the cell subset or site label means: true naive CD4+ T cells. The receptors stem from a woman in her late teens or twenties with type 1 diabetes.

V gene TRBV28 combines with J gene TRBJ1-1, with D tentatively TRBD1 (5 bases). Germline assignment: CDR1 MDHEN and CDR2 SYDVKM. With 6 bases removed from V and 5 bases from J, the gap between germline ends came to 13 bases. CDR3 length: 13 amino acids. The CDR3 here is CASRGLRGTEAFF. In nucleotides, the CDR3 is TGTGCCAGCAGGGGACTGCGGGGGACTGAAGCTTTCTTT.

The V and J genes are TRBV15 and TRBJ2-7; D remains unclear. CDR3 size: 16 residues. Germline values: CDR1 LNHNV, CDR2 YYDKDF (reference sequence). Trimming cost V 0 bases and J 0 bases, with 12 bases left between them. The DNA for the CDR3 is TGTGCCACCAGCAGAGATCTGGCAGTAAGCTCCTACGAGCAGTACTTC. Translation: CATSRDLAVSSYEQYF.

This clone turned up a few times. The sample carries other DNA sequences with the same CDR3. The J gene is TRBJ2-1, the V gene TRBV9; TRBD2 matches 7 bases. CDR3 length equals 16 residues. Unmatched junction bases numbered 7, after V lost 0 bases and J lost 4 bases. The germline gives CDR1 SGDLS, CDR2 YYNGEE. As DNA, the CDR3 is TGTGCCAGCAGCGTAGGCTGGACTAGTGGGTACAATGAGCAGTTCTTC. Translated, it gives CASSVGWTSGYNEQFF.

The rearrangement links TRBV7-9 to TRBJ1-2; a possible D gene is TRBD1 (5 bases). The CDR3 sequence is 16 residues long. V shed 0 bases and J shed 2 bases, with 13 bases lying between them. Germline V gene lookup returns CDR1 SEHNR and CDR2 FQNEAQ (reference sequence). CDR3 bases: TGTGCCAGCAGCTTAGCCGGGCAGGGTCCAAACTATGGCTACACCTTC. Residues: CASSLAGQGPNYGYTF.

This clone was found a few times. The rearrangement links TRBV19 to TRBJ1-4; TRBD1 agrees at 7 bases. V lost 11 bases, J lost 3 bases, and 6 bases stayed unmatched. This CDR3 comprises 13 residues. The germline V gene has CDR1 LNHDA and CDR2 SQIVND (reference sequence). In nucleotides, the CDR3 is TGTGCCGGCCGGGACAGAGCTAATGAAAAACTGTTTTTT. This encodes CAGRDRANEKLFF.

In its sample, this clone was seen a few times. Other DNA sequences in this specimen translate into the identical CDR3. This sequence joins TRBV30 and TRBJ2-3, with D hard to call. Germline assignment: CDR1 GTSNPN and CDR2 SVGIG (reference sequence). V was cut by 2 bases and J by 3 bases, with 6 bases left in between. This CDR3 region has 12 residues. The CDR3 region has the DNA TGTGCCTGGAGTCCCTCGACAGATACGCAGTATTTT. Amino acid sequence: CAWSPSTDTQYF.

The chain has TRBV7-2 and TRBJ2-1; maybe TRBD1 (6 bases). Trimming pared 8 bases from V and 3 bases from J, leaving 14 bases between. Germline assignment: CDR1 SGHTA and CDR2 FQGNSA. The CDR3 runs to 14 residues. CDR3 coding DNA: TGTGCCAGCCTGCCGGGACAAATCTACAATGAGCAGTTCTTC. This codes for CASLPGQIYNEQFF.

A few counts support this clone. The gene calls are TRBV27 and TRBJ1-2, with 12 bases matching TRBD1. J lost 7 bases, V lost 5 bases, and 8 bases had no gene match. Germline CDR1 reads MNHEY; CDR2 reads SMNVEV (reference sequence). The CDR3 consists of 15 residues. The CDR3 DNA reads TGTGCCAGCAGTGGACCGGGACAGGGGGCTCCTGGCTACACCTTC. This encodes CASSGPGQGAPGYTF.

The CDR3 protein is CASSPPTGIGDGYTF. The CDR3 DNA follows: TGCGCCAGCAGCCCGCCGACAGGGATCGGGGATGGCTACACCTTC. The chain is built from TRBV5-1 and TRBJ1-2; 7 nucleotides align to TRBD1. V was pared by 4 bases and J by 6 bases, with 12 bases of the junction left unmatched. This CDR3 comprises 15 residues. The V gene's germline CDR1 is SGHRS and CDR2 YFSETQ.

The gene calls are TRBV5-1 and TRBJ2-7; D might be TRBD2 (5 bases). Germline CDR1 and CDR2: SGHRS and YFSETQ. Trimming shortened V by 4 bases and J by 9 bases, and 23 bases separated the two germline ends. The CDR3 extends over 15 amino acids. The CDR3 sequence is CASSEGQGLAAGQYF. CDR3 coding DNA: TGCGCCAGCAGCGAGGGTCAAGGTCTAGCAGCCGGGCAGTACTTC.

This chain connects TRBV18 to TRBJ1-2, with 12 bases lining up with TRBD1. The CDR3 consists of 15 residues. Germline V gene lookup returns CDR1 KGHSH and CDR2 LQKENI. The ends lost 6 bases at V and 5 bases at J; junction bases unmatched: 7. CDR3 sequence (DNA): TGTGCCAGCTCTCGTGGGACAGGGGGCGAGTATGGCTACACCTTC. It specifies CASSRGTGGEYGYTF.

In its sample, this clone was seen once. The genes are TRBV20-1 and TRBJ1-1; D is undetermined. This CDR3 spans 11 amino acids. With 5 bases removed from V and 4 bases from J, the gap between germline ends came to 8 bases. Germline CDR1 DFQATT, CDR2 SNEGSKA (reference sequence). The CDR3 sequence is CSAAGSTEAFF. The CDR3 bases are TGCAGTGCTGCTGGGAGCACTGAAGCTTTCTTT.

The chain uses TRBV20-1 and TRBJ1-2; the D is unclear. V was clipped by 3 bases and J by 8 bases, with 10 bases between them. Per germline, CDR1 DFQATT and CDR2 SNEGSKA (reference sequence). The CDR3 is made up of 11 amino acids. This CDR3 reads CSASRGWGYTF. For the CDR3, the DNA is TGCAGTGCTAGTCGAGGGTGGGGCTACACCTTC.

The V gene is TRBV7-2, the J gene TRBJ1-5; 7 nucleotides agree with TRBD1. The junction had 13 bases not matched to a gene; V was cut back by 2 bases and J by 6 bases. The CDR3 runs to 17 residues. The V gene's germline CDR1 is SGHTA and CDR2 FQGNSA. The CDR3 loop reads CASSLQGGLASGQPQHF. As DNA, the CDR3 is TGTGCCAGCAGCTTACAGGGGGGACTAGCCTCGGGTCAGCCCCAGCATTTT.

There are a few counts of this clone. The chain uses TRBV5-1 and TRBJ2-5; D possibly corresponds to TRBD2 (5 bases). Per the germline V gene, CDR1 is SGHRS and CDR2 is YFSETQ. The CDR3 covers 14 residues. V dropped 4 bases and J dropped 4 bases, with 14 bases sitting between them. The CDR3 loop is CASSLGESPETQYF. The DNA of the CDR3 is TGCGCCAGCAGCCTCGGGGAGTCCCCAGAGACCCAGTACTTC.

The chain couples TRBV18 to TRBJ2-7, with a possible D match to TRBD2 (6 bases). Germline values: CDR1 KGHSH, CDR2 LQKENI. V was pared by 5 bases and J by 5 bases, with 7 bases between. This CDR3 contains 11 residues. The CDR3 loop reads CASSTGDEQYV. In nucleotides, the CDR3 is TGTGCCAGCTCAACGGGAGACGAGCAGTACGTC.

The chain uses TRBV5-1 and TRBJ1-5; D possibly corresponds to TRBD1 (5 bases). The germline V gene encodes CDR1 SGHRS and CDR2 YFSETQ. The CDR3 covers 13 residues. Trimming removed 0 bases from V and 12 bases from J, with 13 bases in between. CDR3 in amino acids: CASSLGGDSNQHF. In DNA form, the CDR3 reads TGCGCCAGCAGCTTGGGTGGGGACTCCAACCAGCATTTT.

The table lists this clone with a few counts. The chain uses TRBV30 and TRBJ2-1, with TRBD2 as a possible D gene (6 bases). The V end was cut by 5 bases, the J end by 4 bases, with 21 bases between. This CDR3 contains 16 residues. Germline V lookup: CDR1 GTSNPN, CDR2 SVGIG (reference sequence). The CDR3 reads CAWSRFSGVGYNEQFF. CDR3 DNA sequence: TGTGCCTGGTCCCGATTTAGCGGAGTTGGGTACAATGAGCAGTTCTTC. The entire variable domain, with the rest obtained from reference TRBV30 and TRBJ2-1, is as follows: SQTIHQWPATLVQPVGSPLSLECTVEGTSNPNLYWYRQAAGRGLQLLFYSVGIGQISSEVPQNLSASRPQDRQFILSSKKLLLSDSGFYLCAWSRFSGVGYNEQFFGPGTRLTVL.

This clone has a handful of counts. The chain carries TRBV2 and TRBJ2-3, with TRBD1 identical over 7 bases. The V gene's germline CDR1 is SNHLY and CDR2 FYNNEI. The CDR3 runs 15 residues. The junction had 7 bases not matched to a gene; V was cut back by 7 bases and J by 0 bases. CDR3 residues: CASTRQGTSTDTQYF. Written as DNA, the CDR3 is TGTGCCAGCACCCGACAGGGAACTAGCACAGATACGCAGTATTTT.

The sample holds a few counts of this clone. This chain uses TRBV2 with TRBJ2-3, with TRBD2 identical over 11 bases. This CDR3 region has 17 residues. With 7 bases clipped from V and 2 bases from J, the junction kept 11 bases outside the gene matches. Germline V lookup: CDR1 SNHLY, CDR2 FYNNEI. In nucleotides, the CDR3 is TGTGCCAGCATTGCGGATCTAGCGGGAGGAGTCACAGATACGCAGTATTTT. This translates into CASIADLAGGVTDTQYF.

The V call is TRBV11-2, the J call TRBJ2-1; the D is unclear. V was clipped by 0 bases and J by 0 bases, with 12 bases between them. The CDR3 totals 17 residues. Germline V CDR1 and CDR2: SGHAT, FQNNGV. The DNA for the CDR3 is TGTGCCAGCAGCTTAGATCTGTCGCGGCCCTCCTACAATGAGCAGTTCTTC. Encoded protein: CASSLDLSRPSYNEQFF. The whole variable domain, filled in from reference TRBV11-2 and TRBJ2-1, reads EAGVAQSPRYKIIEKRQSVAFWCNPISGHATLYWYQQILGQGPKLLIQFQNNGVVDDSQLPKDRFSAERLKGVDSTLKIQPAKLEDSAVYLCASSLDLSRPSYNEQFFGPGTRLTVL.

The rearrangement uses TRBV4-1 and TRBJ2-2, with TRBD2 matching over 10 bases. The CDR3 length is 15 residues. Germline values: CDR1 MGHRA, CDR2 YSYEKL. The V segment lost 2 bases and the J segment 8 bases; nucleotides outside the gene matches: 5. CDR3 sequence (DNA): TGCGCCAGCAGCCAAATCCCGGGACTAGCGGGGGAGCTGTTTTTT. It is translated as CASSQIPGLAGELFF.

V and J are TRBV7-2 and TRBJ2-7; a possible D gene is TRBD1 (6 bases). V gave up 4 bases and J gave up 6 bases, with 25 bases separating them. Germline V CDR1 and CDR2: SGHTA, FQGNSA. The CDR3 runs to 17 residues. The DNA of the CDR3 is TGTGCCAGCAGCTCCCGACAGGCTTCGACCCTTCCGGGCGAGCAGTACTTC. This gives the protein CASSSRQASTLPGEQYF.